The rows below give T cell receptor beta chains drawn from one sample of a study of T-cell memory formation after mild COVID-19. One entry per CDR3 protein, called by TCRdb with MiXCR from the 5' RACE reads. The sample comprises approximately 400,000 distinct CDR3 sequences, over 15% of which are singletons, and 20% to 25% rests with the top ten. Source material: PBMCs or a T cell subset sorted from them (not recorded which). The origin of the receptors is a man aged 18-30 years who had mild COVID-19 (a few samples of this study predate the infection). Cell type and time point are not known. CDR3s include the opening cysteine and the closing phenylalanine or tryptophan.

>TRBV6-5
CASSYTPLGTEAFF
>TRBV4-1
CASSHPGKGGEETQYF
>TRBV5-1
CASSLTGFGTEAFF
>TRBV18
CDSSPLTGPSYEQYF
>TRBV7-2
CASSFGYDQPQHF
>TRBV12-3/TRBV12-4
CASSTGTNSYNEQFF
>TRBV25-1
CASSVLQYDTQPYTF
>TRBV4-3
CASSQEVALRGNQPQHF
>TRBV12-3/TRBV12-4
CASSYQAYEKLFF
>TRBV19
CASSSRMRNTGELFF
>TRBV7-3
CASSPSGGTEAFF
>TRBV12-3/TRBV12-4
CASSLARNRVGETQYF
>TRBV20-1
CSAPPPGRFYNEQFF
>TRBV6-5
CASSRFLDTQYF
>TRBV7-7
CASSLAGGTYYEQYF
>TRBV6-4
CASSPRINGTHGYTF
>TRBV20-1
CSARASRDYQETQYF
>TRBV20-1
CSATMPANYGYTF
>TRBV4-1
CASRTPDGRFNSPLHF
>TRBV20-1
CSVGQGADTQYF
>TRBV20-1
CSARSWTGLETQYF
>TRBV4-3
CASSQEGDPGGRADTQYF
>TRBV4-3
CASSQGGGKNTGELFF
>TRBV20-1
CSARAGEYEQYF
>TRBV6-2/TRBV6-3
CASSYWRTGANVLTF
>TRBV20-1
CSANQGTGANVLTF
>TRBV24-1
CTSFGETQYF
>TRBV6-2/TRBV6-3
CASSYDISTEAFF
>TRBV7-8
CASSRNTGPGANVLTF
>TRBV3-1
CASSQYRDRRYQETQYF